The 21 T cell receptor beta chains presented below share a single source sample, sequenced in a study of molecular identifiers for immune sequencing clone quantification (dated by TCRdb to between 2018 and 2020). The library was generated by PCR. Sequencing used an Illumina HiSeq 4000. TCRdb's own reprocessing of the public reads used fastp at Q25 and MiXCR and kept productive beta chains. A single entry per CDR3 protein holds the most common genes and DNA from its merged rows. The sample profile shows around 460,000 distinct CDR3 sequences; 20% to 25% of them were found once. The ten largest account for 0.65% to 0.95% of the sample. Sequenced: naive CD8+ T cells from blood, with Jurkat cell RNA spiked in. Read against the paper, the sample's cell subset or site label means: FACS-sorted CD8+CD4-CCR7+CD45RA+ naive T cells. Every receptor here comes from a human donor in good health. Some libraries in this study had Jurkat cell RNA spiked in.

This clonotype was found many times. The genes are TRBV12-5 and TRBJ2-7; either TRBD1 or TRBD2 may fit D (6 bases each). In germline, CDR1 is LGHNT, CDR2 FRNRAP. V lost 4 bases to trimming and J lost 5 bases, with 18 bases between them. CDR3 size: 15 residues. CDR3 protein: CASGSQPPGADEQYF. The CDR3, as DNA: TGTGCTAGTGGTTCCCAACCACCGGGGGCGGACGAGCAGTACTTC.

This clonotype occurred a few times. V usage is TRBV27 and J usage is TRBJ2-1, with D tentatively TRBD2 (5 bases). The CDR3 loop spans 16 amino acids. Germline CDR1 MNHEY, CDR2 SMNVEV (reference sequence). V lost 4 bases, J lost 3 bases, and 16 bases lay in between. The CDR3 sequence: CASSSDGVGSYNEQFF. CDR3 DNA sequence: TGTGCCAGCAGTTCAGACGGGGTAGGGAGCTACAATGAGCAGTTCTTC.

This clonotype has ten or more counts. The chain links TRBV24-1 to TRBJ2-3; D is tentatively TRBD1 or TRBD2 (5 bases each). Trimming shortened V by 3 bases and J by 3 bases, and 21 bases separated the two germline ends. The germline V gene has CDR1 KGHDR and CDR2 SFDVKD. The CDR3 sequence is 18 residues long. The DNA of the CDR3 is TGTGCCACCAGTGATCCCTCCGGGACCGCTCTAGGGACAGATACGCAGTATTTT. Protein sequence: CATSDPSGTALGTDTQYF.

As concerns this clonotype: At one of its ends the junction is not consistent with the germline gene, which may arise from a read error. CDR3 in DNA: TGTGCCAGCAGCCAATTTTCGACCTACGAGCGGTACTTC. Its translation is CASSQFSTYERYF. The chain recombines TRBV4-2 with TRBJ2-7, with D uncertain. The CDR3 is made up of 13 amino acids. Germline CDR1 is LGHNA and CDR2 is YNFKEQ.

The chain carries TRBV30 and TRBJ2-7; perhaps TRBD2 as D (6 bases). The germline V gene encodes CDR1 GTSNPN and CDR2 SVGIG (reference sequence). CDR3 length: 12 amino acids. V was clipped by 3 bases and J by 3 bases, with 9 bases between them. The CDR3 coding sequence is TGTGCCTGGAGCCACGGGAGCTACGAGCAGTACTTC. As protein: CAWSHGSYEQYF.

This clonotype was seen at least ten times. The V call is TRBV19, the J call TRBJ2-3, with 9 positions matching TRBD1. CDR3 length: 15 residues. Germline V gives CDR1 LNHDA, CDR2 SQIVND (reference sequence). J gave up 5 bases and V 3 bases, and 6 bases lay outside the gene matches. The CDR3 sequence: CASSISRTGEDTQYF. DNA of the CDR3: TGTGCCAGTAGTATTTCAAGGACAGGGGAAGATACGCAGTATTTT.

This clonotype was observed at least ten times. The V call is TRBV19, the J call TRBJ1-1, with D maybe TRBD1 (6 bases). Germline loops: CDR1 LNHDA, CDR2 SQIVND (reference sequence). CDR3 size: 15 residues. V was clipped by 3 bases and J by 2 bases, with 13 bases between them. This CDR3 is CASSIRGAGNTEAFF. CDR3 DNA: TGTGCCAGTAGTATCCGGGGGGCTGGAAACACTGAAGCTTTCTTT.

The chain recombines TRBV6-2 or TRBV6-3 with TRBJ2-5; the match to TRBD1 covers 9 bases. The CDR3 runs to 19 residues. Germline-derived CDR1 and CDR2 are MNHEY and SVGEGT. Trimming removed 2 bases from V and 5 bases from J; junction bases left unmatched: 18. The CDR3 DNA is TGTGCCAGCAGTTACGAAATAGGACATGACAGGGGGAGCTTTGAGACCCAGTACTTC. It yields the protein CASSYEIGHDRGSFETQYF.

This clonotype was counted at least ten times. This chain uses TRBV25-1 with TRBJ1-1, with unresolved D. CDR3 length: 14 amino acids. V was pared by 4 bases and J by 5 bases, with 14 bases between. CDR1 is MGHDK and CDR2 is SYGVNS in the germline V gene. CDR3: CASSGPQSWTEAFF. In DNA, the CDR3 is TGTGCCAGCAGTGGACCACAGTCATGGACTGAAGCTTTCTTT.

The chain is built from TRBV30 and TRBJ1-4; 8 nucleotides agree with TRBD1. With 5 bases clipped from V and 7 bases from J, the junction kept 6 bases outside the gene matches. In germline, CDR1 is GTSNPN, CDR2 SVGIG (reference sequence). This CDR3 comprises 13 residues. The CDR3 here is CAWETGDGEKLFF. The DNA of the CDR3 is TGTGCCTGGGAGACAGGGGACGGTGAAAAACTGTTTTTT.

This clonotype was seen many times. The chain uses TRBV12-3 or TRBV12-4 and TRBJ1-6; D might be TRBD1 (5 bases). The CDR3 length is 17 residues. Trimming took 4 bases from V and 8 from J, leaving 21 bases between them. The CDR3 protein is CASSSSRGGGEYSPLHF. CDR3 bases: TGTGCCAGCAGTTCCTCCCGGGGCGGTGGTGAATATTCACCCCTCCACTTT.

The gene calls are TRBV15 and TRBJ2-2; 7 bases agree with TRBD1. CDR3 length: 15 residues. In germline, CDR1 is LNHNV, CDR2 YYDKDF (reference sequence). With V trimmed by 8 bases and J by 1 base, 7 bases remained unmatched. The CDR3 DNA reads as TGTGCCACCCGGGACAGACGGGAGAACACCGGGGAGCTGTTTTTT. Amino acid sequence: CATRDRRENTGELFF.

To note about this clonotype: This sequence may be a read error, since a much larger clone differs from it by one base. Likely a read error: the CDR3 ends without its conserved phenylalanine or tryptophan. In DNA form, the CDR3 reads TGTGCCAGCAGTGCCGCCCTGACAGGGCCTCACTACACCTGC. Amino acids: CASSAALTGPHYTC. The chain recombines TRBV3-1 with TRBJ1-2; 7 bases are a match to TRBD1. In germline, CDR1 is LGHDT, CDR2 YNNKEL (reference sequence). The J segment lost 10 bases and the V segment lost 6 bases, leaving 14 bases of the junction unmatched. The CDR3 contains 14 residues.

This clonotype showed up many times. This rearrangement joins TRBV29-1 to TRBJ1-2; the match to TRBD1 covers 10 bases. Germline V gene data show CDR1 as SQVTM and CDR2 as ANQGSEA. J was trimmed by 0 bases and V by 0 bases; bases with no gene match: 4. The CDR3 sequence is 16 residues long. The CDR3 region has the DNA TGCAGCGTTGAAGATTGGGACAGGGGCACTAACTATGGCTACACCTTC. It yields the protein CSVEDWDRGTNYGYTF. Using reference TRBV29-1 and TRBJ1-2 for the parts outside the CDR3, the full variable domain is SAVISQKPSRDICQRGTSLTIQCQVDSQVTMMFWYRQQPGQSLTLIATANQGSEATYESGFVIDKFPISRPNLTFSTLTVSNMSPEDSSIYLCSVEDWDRGTNYGYTFGSGTRLTVV.

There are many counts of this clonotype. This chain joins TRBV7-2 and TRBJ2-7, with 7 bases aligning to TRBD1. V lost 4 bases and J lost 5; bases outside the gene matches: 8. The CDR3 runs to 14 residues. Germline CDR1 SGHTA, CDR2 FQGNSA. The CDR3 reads CASSSRQGLNEQYF. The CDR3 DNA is TGTGCCAGCAGCTCCCGACAGGGTTTGAACGAGCAGTACTTC.

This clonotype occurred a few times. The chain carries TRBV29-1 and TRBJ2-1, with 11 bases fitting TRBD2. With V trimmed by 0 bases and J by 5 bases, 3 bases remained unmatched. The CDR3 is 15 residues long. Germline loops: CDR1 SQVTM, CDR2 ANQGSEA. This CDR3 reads CSVEETSGADNEQFF. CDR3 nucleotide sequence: TGCAGCGTTGAAGAGACTAGCGGGGCAGACAATGAGCAGTTCTTC.

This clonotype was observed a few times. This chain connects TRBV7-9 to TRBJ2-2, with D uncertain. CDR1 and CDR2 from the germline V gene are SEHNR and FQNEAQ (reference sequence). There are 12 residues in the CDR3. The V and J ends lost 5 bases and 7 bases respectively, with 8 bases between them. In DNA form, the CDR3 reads TGTGCCAGCAGCCATGGTGTCGGGGAGCTGTTTTTT. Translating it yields CASSHGVGELFF.

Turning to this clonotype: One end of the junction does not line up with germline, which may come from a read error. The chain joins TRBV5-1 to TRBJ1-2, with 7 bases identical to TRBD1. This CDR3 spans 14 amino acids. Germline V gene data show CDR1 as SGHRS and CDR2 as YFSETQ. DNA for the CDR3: TGCGCCAGCAGCTTTGAACAGGGGCCCTATGGCTGCACCTTC. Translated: CASSFEQGPYGCTF.

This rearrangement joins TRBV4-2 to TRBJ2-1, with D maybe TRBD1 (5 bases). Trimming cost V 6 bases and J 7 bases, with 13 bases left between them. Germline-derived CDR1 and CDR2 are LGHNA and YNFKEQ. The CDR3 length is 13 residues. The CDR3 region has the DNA TGTGCCAGCAGAGGGGAAGTTCGGAATGAGCAGTTCTTC. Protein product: CASRGEVRNEQFF.

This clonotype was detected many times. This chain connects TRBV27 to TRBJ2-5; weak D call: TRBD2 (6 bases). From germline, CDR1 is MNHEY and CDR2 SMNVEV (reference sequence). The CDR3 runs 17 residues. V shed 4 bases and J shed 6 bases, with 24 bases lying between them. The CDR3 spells CASSSLVGLLIEKTQYF. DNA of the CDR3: TGTGCCAGCAGTTCTTTGGTCGGACTACTTATCGAGAAGACCCAGTACTTC.

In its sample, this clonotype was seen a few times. The CDR3 sequence is CASSLAATEQFF. CDR3 nucleotide sequence: TGCGCCAGCAGCTTGGCGGCTACAGAGCAGTTCTTC. The chain couples TRBV5-1 to TRBJ2-1; D remains ambiguous. The CDR3 is 12 residues long. Germline V gene sequence: CDR1 SGHRS, CDR2 YFSETQ. The V end was cut by 0 bases, the J end by 10 bases, with 8 bases between.